This T cell receptor beta chain was obtained from a study of T-cell memory formation after mild COVID-19. Study details: Among the donors, TCR clusters were largely specific to each donor.

TCRdb redid the calling of the 5' RACE reads with MiXCR, one entry per CDR3 protein. Of roughly 620,000 distinct CDR3 sequences listed, around 17% are singletons. V dropped 4 bases and J dropped 1 base, with 11 bases sitting between them. The V gene's germline CDR1 is SGHRS and CDR2 YFSETQ. CDR3 length: 14 residues. The clonotype comes from an adult woman who had mild COVID-19 (a few samples of this study predate the infection). Cell type and time point are not known. Sample: PBMCs or a T cell subset sorted from them (not recorded which). The rearrangement joins TRBV5-1 to TRBJ1-1; a possible D gene is TRBD1 (5 bases). The CDR3 DNA reads TGCGCCAGCAGCCCGGGGGACGGGAACACTGAAGCTTTCTTT. Translating it yields CASSPGDGNTEAFF.